This TCR beta chain was profiled in a study of cytomegalovirus exposure and HLA in healthy donors. General observations from the study: TCR beta V- and J-gene trimming was later associated with a missense DCLRE1C variant. Later, an analysis showed that TCR beta chains associated with HLA were more clonally expanded than others that were equally common. Versus the approximately 720-donor mean, an Asian-associated ancestry cluster reportedly showed fewer N-insertions in a later analysis. The productive fraction for most TCR beta V segments was about 87% or about 30% in an earlier analysis.

Remarks on this clone: Its antigen is unknown.

This CDR3 is 15 amino acids long. Germline V lookup: CDR1 MNHEY, CDR2 SVGAGI. Between the trimmed V and J ends, which lost 5 bases and 4 bases, there was a span of 15 bases. Use of 60 Vbeta and 13 Jbeta primers characterized the PCR. The assay was immunoSEQ multiplex PCR, and TCRdb's table has in-frame clones only and misses some. Among 85,000 to 100,000 clones, 86% were seen once, and the ten largest hold around a tenth. Sequences were obtained from PBMCs. The rearrangement links TRBV6-5 to TRBJ2-1; perhaps TRBD2 as D (6 bases). The sequence derives from a man aged 30 to 45 in good health and CMV-seropositive. CDR3 nucleotide sequence: TGTGCCAGCAGTCCGAGCGGGCACCAGTACAATGAGCAGTTCTTC. Translation: CASSPSGHQYNEQFF.